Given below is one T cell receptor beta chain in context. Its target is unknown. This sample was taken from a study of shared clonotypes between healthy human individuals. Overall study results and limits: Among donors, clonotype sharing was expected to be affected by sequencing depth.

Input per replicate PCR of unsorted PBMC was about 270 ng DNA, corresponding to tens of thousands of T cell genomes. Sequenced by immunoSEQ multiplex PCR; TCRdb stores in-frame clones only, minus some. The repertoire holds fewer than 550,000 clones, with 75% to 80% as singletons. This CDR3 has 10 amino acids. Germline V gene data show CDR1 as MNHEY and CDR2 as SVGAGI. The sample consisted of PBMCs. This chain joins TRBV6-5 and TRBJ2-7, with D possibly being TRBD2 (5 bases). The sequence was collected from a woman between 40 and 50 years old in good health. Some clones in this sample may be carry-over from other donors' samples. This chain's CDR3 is CTTGLYEQYF. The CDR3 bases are TGTACTACTGGACTCTACGAGCAGTACTTC.